This record covers a single T cell receptor (beta chain). There were healthy Caucasian individuals from Russia, aged roughly 6 to 100, serving as donors. Isolating PBMCs gave at least 6 million of these cells per sample. The sample belongs to a study of blood T cells in healthy people across ages. Germline values: CDR1 MDHEN, CDR2 SYDVKM. This CDR3 is 15 amino acids long. The second PCR ran about 6 to 11 cycles with a sample-barcoded 5' primer and J-beta primers. Per sample, CDR3-containing paired-end reads numbered at least 2.5 million. Each CDR3 protein is one row after TCRdb ran MiXCR on the 5' RACE reads. The repertoire consists of about 780,000 distinct CDR3 sequences, with roughly 24% occurring once and the leading ten covering 3%. These sequences were also reported in another study, on T cells of mothers and their children. This second report adds: The yield was over 9 million TCR beta CDR3 reads from each mother and 2.5 million to 3.5 million from each child.

The clonotype comes from a boy aged 10-17 years in good health. Sequenced sample: blood. The chain has TRBV28 and TRBJ2-5, with D perhaps TRBD1 or TRBD2 (5 bases each). The DNA end is more similar to TRBJ2-7, so the J call may be wrong. Written as DNA, the CDR3 is TGTGCCAGCAGTCCCCGGGACCTACCTTTCTACGAGCAGTACTTC. It is translated as CASSPRDLPFYEQYF.